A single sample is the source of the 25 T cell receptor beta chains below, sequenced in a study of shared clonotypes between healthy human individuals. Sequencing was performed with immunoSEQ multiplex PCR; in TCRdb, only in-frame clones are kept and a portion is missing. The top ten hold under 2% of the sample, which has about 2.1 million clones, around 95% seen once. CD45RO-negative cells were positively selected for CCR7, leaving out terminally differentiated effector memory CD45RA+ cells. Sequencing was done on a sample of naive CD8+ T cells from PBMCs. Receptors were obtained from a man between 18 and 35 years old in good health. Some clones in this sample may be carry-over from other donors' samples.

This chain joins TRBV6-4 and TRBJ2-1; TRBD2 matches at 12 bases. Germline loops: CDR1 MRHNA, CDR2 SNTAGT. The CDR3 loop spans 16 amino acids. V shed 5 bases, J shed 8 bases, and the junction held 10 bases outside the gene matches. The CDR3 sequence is CASSKKLAGGKDEQFF. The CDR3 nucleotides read TGTGCCAGCAGTAAAAAACTAGCGGGGGGCAAGGATGAGCAGTTCTTC.

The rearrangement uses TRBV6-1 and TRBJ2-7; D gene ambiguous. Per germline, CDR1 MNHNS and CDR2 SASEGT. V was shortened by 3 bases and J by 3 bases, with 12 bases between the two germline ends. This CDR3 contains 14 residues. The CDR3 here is CASSDSLSIYEQYF. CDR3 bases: TGTGCCAGCAGTGATTCGCTGTCTATCTACGAGCAGTACTTC.

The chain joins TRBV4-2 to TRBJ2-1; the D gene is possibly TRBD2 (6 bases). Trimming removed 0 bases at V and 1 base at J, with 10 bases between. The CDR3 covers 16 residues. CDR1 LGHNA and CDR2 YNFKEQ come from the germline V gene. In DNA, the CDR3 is TGTGCCAGCAGCCAAGATGGCGGGGTTTCCTACAATGAGCAGTTCTTC. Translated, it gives CASSQDGGVSYNEQFF.

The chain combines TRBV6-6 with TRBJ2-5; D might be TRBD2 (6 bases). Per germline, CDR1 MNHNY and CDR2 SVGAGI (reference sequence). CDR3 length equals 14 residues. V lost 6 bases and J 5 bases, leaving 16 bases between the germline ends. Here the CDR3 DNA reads TGTGCCAGCAGGGAGGGACCTGACCGGGAGACCCAGTACTTC. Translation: CASREGPDRETQYF.

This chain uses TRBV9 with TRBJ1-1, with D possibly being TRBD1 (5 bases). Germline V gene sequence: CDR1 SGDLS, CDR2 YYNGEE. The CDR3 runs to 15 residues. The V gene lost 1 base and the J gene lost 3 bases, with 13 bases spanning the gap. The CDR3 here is CASSVMRDDDTEAFF. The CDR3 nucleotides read TGTGCCAGCAGCGTAATGAGGGACGACGACACTGAAGCTTTCTTT. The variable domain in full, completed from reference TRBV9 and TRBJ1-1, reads DSGVTQTPKHLITATGQRVTLRCSPRSGDLSVYWYQQSLDQGLQFLIQYYNGEERAKGNILERFSAQQFPDLHSELNLSSLELGDSALYFCASSVMRDDDTEAFFGQGTRLTVV.

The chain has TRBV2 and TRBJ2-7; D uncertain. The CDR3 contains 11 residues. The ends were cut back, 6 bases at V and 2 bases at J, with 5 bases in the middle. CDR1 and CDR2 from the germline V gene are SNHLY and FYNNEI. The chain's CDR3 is CASRETYEQYF. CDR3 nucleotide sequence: TGTGCCAGCAGGGAAACCTACGAGCAGTACTTC.

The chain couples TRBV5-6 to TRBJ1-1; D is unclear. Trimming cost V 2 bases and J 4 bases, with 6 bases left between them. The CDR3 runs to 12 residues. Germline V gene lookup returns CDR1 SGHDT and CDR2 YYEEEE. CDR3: CASSFLSTEAFF. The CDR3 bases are TGTGCCAGCAGCTTTTTATCCACTGAAGCTTTCTTT.

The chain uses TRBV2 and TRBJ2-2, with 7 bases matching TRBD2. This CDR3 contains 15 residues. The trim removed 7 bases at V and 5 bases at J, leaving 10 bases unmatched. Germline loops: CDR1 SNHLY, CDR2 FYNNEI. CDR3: CASKVAGVATGELFF. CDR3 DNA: TGTGCCAGCAAAGTGGCGGGAGTAGCTACCGGGGAGCTGTTTTTT.

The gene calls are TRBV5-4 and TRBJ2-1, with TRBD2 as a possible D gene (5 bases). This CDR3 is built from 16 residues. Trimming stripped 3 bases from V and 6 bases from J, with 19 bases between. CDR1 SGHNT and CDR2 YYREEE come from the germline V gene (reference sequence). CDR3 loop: CASSWAGSGPFNEQFF. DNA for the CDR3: TGTGCCAGCAGCTGGGCCGGCAGCGGCCCTTTCAATGAGCAGTTCTTC.

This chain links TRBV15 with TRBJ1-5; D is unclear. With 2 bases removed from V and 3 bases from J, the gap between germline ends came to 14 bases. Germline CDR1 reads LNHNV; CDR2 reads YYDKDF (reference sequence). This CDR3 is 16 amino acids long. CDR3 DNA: TGTGCCACCAGCAGATCAAGGGTGCCCGACAATCAGCCCCAGCATTTT. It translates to CATSRSRVPDNQPQHF.

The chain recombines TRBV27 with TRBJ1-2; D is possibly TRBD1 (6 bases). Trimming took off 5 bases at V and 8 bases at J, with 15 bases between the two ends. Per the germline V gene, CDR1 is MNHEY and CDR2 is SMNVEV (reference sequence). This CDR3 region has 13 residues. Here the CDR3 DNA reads TGTGCCAGCAGTCCCTGGGGGGCGGGGGGCTACACCTTC. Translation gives CASSPWGAGGYTF.

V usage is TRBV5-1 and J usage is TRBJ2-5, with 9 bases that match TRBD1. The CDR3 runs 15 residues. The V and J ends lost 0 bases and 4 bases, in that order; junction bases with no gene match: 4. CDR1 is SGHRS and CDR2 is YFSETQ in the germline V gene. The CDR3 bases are TGCGCCAGCAGCTTGGAAGGGACAGGGCTAGAGACCCAGTACTTC. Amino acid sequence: CASSLEGTGLETQYF.

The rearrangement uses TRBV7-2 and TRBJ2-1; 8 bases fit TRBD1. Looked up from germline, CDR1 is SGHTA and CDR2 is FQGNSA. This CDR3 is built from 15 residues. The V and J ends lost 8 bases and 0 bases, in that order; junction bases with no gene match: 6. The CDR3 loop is CASFTGTGSYNEQFF. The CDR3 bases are TGTGCCAGCTTTACCGGGACAGGCTCCTACAATGAGCAGTTCTTC.

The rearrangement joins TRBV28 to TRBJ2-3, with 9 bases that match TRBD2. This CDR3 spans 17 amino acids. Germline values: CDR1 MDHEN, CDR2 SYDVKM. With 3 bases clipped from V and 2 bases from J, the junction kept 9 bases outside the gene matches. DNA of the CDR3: TGTGCCAGCAGTTTTAGCGGGGGTCCATTCCACACAGATACGCAGTATTTT. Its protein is CASSFSGGPFHTDTQYF.

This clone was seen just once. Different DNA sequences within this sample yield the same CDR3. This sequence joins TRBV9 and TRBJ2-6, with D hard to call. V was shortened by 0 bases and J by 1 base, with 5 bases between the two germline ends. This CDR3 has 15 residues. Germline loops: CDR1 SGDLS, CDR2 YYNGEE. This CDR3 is CASSVAISGANVLTF. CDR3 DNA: TGTGCCAGCAGCGTAGCTATTTCTGGGGCCAACGTCCTGACTTTC.

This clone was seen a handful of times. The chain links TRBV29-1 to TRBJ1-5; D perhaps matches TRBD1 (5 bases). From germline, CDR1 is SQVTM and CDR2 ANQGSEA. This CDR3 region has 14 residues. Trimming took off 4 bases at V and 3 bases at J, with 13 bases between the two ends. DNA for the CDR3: TGCAGCGTTGCGGTCGGGGGATTCAATCAGCCCCAGCATTTT. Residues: CSVAVGGFNQPQHF.

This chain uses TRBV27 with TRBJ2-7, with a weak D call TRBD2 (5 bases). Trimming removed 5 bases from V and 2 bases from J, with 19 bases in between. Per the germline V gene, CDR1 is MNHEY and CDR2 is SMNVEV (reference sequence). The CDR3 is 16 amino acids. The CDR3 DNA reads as TGTGCCAGCAGTCCCTCTAGCTACTATATCCCCTACGAGCAGTACTTC. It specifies CASSPSSYYIPYEQYF.

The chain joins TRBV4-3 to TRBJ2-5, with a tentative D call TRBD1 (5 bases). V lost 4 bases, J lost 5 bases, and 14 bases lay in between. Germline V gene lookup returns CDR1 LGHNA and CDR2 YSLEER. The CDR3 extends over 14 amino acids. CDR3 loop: CASSPGARKETQYF. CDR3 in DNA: TGCGCCAGCAGCCCTGGGGCCCGGAAGGAGACCCAGTACTTC.

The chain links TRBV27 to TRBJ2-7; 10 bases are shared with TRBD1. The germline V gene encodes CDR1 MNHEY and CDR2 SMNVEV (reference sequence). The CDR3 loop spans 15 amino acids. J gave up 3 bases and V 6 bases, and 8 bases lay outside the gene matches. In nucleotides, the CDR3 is TGTGCCAGCAGATTCAAGACAGGGGGCAACTACGAGCAGTACTTC. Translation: CASRFKTGGNYEQYF.

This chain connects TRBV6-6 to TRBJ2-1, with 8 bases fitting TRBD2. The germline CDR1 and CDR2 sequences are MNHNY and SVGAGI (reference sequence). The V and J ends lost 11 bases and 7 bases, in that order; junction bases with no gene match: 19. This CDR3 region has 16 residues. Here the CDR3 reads CAGYSPGAGDRNEQFF. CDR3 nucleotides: TGTGCCGGCTACAGCCCAGGAGCGGGAGATAGGAATGAGCAGTTCTTC.

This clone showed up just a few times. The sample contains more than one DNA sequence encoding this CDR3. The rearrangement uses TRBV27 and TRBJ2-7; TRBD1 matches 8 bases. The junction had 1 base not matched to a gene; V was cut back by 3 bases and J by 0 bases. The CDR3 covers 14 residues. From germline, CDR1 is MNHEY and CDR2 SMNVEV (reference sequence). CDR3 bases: TGTGCCAGCAGTTTCCAGGGGGCCTCCTACGAGCAGTACTTC. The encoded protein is CASSFQGASYEQYF.

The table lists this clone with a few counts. CDR3 bases: TGTGCCACCAGCGTGGGAGACGGCAATCAGCCCCAGCATTTT. Its protein product is CATSVGDGNQPQHF. This chain links TRBV15 with TRBJ1-5; D ambiguous. V lost 5 bases and J 2 bases, leaving 10 bases between the germline ends. CDR3 length equals 14 residues. The germline gives CDR1 LNHNV, CDR2 YYDKDF (reference sequence).

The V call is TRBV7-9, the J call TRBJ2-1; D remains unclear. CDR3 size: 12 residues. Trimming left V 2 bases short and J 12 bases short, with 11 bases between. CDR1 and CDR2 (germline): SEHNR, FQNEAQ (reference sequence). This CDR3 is CASSLSAPGQFF. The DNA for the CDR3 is TGTGCCAGCAGCTTATCCGCTCCCGGGCAGTTCTTC.

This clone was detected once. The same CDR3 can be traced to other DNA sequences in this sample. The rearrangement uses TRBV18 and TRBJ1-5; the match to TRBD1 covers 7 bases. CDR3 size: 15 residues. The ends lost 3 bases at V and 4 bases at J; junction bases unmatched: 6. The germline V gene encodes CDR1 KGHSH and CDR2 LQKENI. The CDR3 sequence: CASSPGTGVNQPQHF. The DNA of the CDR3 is TGTGCCAGCTCACCCGGTACAGGGGTAAATCAGCCCCAGCATTTT.

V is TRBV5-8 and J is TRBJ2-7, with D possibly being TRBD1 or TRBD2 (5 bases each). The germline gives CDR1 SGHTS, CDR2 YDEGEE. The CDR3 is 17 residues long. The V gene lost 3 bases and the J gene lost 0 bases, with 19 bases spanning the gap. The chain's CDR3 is CASSSQYPGPISYEQYF. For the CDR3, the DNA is TGTGCCAGCAGCTCCCAATACCCGGGACCGATCTCCTACGAGCAGTACTTC.